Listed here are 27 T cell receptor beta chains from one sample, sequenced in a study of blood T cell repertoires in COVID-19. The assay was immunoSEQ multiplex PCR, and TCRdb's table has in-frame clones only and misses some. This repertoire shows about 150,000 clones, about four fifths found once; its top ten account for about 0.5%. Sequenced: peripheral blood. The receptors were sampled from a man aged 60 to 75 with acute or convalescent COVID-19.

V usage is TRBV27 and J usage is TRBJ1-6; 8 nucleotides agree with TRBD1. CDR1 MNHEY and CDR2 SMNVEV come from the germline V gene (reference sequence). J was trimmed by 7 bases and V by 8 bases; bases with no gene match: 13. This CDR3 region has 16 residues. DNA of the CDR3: TGTGCCAGCCGTTATCGGACAGGGCTTTCAAATTCACCCCTCCACTTT. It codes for CASRYRTGLSNSPLHF.

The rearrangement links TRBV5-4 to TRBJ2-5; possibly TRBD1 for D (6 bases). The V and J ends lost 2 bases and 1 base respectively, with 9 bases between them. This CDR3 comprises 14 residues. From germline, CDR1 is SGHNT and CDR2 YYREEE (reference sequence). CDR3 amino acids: CASSFLQGQETQYF. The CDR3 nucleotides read TGTGCCAGCAGCTTTTTACAGGGCCAAGAGACCCAGTACTTC.

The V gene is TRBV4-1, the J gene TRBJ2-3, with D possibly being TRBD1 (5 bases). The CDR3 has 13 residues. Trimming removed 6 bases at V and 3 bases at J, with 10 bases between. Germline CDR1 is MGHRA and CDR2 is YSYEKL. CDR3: CASSWGWTDTQYF. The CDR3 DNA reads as TGCGCCAGCAGTTGGGGCTGGACAGATACGCAGTATTTT.

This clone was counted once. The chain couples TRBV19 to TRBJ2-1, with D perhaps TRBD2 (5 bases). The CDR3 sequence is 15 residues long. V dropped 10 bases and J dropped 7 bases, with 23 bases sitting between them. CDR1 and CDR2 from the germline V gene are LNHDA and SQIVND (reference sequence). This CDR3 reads CANPPESPTGNEQFF. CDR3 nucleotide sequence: TGTGCCAACCCGCCGGAAAGCCCGACGGGGAATGAGCAGTTCTTC.

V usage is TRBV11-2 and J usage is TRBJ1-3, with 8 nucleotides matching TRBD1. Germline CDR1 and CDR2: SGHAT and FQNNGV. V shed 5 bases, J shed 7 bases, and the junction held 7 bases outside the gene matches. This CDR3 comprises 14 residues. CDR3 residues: CASSPRTGRNTIYF. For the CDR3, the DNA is TGTGCCAGCAGCCCTCGGACAGGGAGGAACACCATATATTTT.

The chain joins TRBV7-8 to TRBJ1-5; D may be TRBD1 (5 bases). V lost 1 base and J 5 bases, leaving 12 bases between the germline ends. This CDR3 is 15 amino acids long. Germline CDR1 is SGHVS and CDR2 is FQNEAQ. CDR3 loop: CASSLGQGMYQPQHF. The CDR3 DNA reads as TGTGCCAGCAGCTTAGGCCAGGGAATGTATCAGCCCCAGCATTTT. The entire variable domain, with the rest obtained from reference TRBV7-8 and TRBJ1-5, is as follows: GAGVSQSPRYKVAKRGQDVALRCDPISGHVSLFWYQQALGQGPEFLTYFQNEAQLDKSGLPSDRFFAERPEGSVSTLKIQRTQQEDSAVYLCASSLGQGMYQPQHFGDGTRLSIL.

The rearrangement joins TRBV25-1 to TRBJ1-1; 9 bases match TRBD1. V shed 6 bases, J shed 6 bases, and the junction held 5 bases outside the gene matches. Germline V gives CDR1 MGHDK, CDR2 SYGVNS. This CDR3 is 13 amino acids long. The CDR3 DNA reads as TGTGCCAGCAGCAAACAGGGGGCCCCTGAAGCTTTCTTT. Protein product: CASSKQGAPEAFF. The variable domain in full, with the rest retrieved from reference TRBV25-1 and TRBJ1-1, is EADIYQTPRYLVIGTGKKITLECSQTMGHDKMYWYQQDPGMELHLIHYSYGVNSTEKGDLSSESTVSRIRTEHFPLTLESARPSHTSQYLCASSKQGAPEAFFGQGTRLTVV.

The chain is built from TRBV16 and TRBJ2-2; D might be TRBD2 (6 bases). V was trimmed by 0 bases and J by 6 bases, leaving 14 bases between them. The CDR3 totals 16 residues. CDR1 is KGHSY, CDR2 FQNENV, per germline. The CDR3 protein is CASSQSTATGAGELFF. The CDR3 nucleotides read TGTGCCAGCAGCCAATCGACAGCAACGGGGGCCGGGGAGCTGTTTTTT.

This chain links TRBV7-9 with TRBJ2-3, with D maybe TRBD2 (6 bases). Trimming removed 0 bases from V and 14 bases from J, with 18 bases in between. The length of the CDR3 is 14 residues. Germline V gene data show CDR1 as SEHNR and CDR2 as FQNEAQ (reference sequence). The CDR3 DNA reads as TGTGCCAGCAGCTTAGCGGGGGGTGCAGATCTTCCGTATTTT. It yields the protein CASSLAGGADLPYF.

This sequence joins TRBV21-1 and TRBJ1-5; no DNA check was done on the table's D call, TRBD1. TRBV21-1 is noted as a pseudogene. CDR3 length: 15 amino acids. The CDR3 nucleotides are TGTGCCAGCAGCAATTACACAGCTAGCAATCAGCCCCAGCATTTT. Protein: CASSNYTASNQPQHF.

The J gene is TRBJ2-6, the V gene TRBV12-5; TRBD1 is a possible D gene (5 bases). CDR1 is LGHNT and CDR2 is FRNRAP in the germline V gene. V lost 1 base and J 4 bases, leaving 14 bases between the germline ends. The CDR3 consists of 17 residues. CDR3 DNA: TGTGCTAGTGGTTTGGAGATCAGGGCCTCAGGGGCCAACGTCCTGACTTTC. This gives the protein CASGLEIRASGANVLTF. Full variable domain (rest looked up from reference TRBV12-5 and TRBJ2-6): DARVTQTPRHKVTEMGQEVTMRCQPILGHNTVFWYRQTMMQGLELLAYFRNRAPLDDSGMPKDRFSAEMPDATLATLKIQPSEPRDSAVYFCASGLEIRASGANVLTFGAGSRLTVL.

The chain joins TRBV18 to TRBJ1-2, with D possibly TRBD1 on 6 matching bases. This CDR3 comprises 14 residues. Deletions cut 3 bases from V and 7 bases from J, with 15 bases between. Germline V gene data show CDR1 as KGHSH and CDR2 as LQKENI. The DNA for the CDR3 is TGTGCCAGCTCACCTGCTGACAGGTTAGGTGGCTACACCTTC. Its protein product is CASSPADRLGGYTF.

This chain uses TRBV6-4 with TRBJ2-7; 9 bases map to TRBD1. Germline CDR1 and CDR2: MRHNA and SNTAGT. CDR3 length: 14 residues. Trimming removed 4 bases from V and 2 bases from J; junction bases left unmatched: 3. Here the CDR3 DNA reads TGTGCCAGCAGTGTCGACAGGGGGGCCTACGAGCAGTACTTC. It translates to CASSVDRGAYEQYF.

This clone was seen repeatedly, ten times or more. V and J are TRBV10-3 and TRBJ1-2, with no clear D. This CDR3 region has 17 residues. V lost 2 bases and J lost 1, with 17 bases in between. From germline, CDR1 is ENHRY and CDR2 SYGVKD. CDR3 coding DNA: TGTGCCATCAGTGAGCCGACGTGGGGTGGGAGTAACTATGGCTACACCTTC. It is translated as CAISEPTWGGSNYGYTF.

CDR3 sequence reads: CASTPRTGVNSPLHF. DNA for the CDR3: TGTGCCAGCACTCCCCGGACAGGGGTCAATTCACCCCTCCACTTT. V gene TRBV27 combines with J gene TRBJ1-6; 9 bases align to TRBD1. V was pared by 7 bases and J by 7 bases, with 8 bases of the junction left unmatched. CDR3 length: 15 amino acids. Germline CDR1 and CDR2: MNHEY and SMNVEV (reference sequence).

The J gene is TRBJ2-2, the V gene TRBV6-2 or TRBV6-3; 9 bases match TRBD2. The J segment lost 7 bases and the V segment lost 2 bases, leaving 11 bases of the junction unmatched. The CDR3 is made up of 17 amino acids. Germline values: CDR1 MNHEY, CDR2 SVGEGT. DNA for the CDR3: TGTGCCAGCAGTTACAGTCTTGGCGGGGGGGCCCACGGGGAGCTGTTTTTT. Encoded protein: CASSYSLGGGAHGELFF.

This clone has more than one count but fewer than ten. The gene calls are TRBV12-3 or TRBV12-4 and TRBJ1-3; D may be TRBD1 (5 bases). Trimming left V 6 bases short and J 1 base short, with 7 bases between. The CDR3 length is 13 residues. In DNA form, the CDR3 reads TGTGCCAGCAGGAAGGGGTCTGGAAACACCATATATTTT. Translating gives CASRKGSGNTIYF.

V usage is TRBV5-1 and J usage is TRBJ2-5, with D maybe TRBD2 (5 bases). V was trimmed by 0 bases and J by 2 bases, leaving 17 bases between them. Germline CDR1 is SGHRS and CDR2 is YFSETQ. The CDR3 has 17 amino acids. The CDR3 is CASSLEIERGRQETQYF. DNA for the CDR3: TGCGCCAGCAGCTTGGAAATAGAACGGGGTAGGCAAGAGACCCAGTACTTC.

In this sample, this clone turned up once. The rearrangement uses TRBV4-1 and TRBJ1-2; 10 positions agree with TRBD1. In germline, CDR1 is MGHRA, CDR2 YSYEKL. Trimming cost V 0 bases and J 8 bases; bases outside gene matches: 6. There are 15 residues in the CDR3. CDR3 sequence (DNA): TGCGCCAGCAGCCAAGACCAGACAGGGGGCGTAGGCTACACCTTC. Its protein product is CASSQDQTGGVGYTF.

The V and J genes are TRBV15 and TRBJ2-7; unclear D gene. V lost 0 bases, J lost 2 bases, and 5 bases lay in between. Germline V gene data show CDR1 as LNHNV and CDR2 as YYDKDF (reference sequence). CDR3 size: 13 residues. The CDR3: CATSRDGPYEQYF. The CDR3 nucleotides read TGTGCCACCAGCAGAGATGGCCCCTACGAGCAGTACTTC.

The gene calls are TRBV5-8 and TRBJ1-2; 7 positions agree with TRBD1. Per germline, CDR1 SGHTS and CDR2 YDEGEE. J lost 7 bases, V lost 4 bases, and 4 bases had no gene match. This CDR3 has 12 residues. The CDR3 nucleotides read TGTGCCAGCAGCCACGACAGGGCTGGCTACACCTTC. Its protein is CASSHDRAGYTF.

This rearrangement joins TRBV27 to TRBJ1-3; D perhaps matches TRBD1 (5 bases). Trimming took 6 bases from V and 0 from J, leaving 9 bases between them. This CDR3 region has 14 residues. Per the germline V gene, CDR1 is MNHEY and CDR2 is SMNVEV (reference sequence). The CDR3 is CASSRTYSGNTIYF. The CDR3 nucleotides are TGTGCCAGCAGCAGGACATACTCTGGAAACACCATATATTTT.

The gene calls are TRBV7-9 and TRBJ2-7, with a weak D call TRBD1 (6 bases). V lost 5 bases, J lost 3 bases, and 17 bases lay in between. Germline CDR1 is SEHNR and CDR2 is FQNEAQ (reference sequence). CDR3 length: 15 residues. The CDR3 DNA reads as TGTGCCAGCAGCCCTTTGTGGGGGCTGGGCTACGAGCAGTACTTC. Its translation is CASSPLWGLGYEQYF.

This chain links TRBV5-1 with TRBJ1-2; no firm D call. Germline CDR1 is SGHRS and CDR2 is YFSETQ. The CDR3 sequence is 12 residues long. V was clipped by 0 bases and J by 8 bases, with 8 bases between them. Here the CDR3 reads CASSLDRLGYTF. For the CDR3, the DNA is TGCGCCAGCAGCTTGGACAGATTGGGCTACACCTTC.

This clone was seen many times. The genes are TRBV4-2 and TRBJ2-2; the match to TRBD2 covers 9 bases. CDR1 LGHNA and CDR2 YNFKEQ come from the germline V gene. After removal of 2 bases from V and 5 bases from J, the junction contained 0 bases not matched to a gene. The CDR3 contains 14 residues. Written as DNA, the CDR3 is TGTGCCAGCAGCCAACTAGCGGGAACCGGGGAGCTGTTTTTT. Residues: CASSQLAGTGELFF.

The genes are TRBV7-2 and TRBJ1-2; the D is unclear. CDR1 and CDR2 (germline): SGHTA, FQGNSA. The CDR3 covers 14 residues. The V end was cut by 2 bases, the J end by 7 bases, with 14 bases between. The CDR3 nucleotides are TGTGCCAGCAGCTTACAAGGAGATAAAGGTGGCTACACCTTC. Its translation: CASSLQGDKGGYTF. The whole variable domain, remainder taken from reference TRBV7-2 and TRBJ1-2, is GAGVSQSPSNKVTEKGKDVELRCDPISGHTALYWYRQSLGQGLEFLIYFQGNSAPDKSGLPSDRFSAERTGGSVSTLTIQRTQQEDSAVYLCASSLQGDKGGYTFGSGTRLTVV.

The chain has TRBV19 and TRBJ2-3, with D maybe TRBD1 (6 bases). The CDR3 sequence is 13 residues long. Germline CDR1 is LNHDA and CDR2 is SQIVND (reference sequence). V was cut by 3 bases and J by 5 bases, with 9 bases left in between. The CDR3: CASSMQGRDTQYF. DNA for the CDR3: TGTGCCAGTAGTATGCAGGGGAGAGATACGCAGTATTTT.